This TCR beta chain was captured by sequencing in a study of PD-L1 blockade in urothelial cancer. Using immunoSEQ multiplex PCR, the repertoire was profiled, and TCRdb retains in-frame clones only, with some absent. This sample carries approximately 120,000 clones, around 88% of them seen once, and the ten largest clones take 2% to 2.5%. Time point indicated: peripheral blood 6 weeks after treatment start. Patients presented with locally advanced or metastatic urothelial carcinoma. The starting material was PBMCs, obtained around atezolizumab (anti-PD-L1) treatment. The TCR was taken from a man in his fifties with urothelial cancer.

In nucleotides, the CDR3 is TGTGCCAGCAGCCGATACTCACTAGCGGGGAGCACAGATACGCAGTATTTT. Encoded protein: CASSRYSLAGSTDTQYF. The chain has TRBV11-2 and TRBJ2-3, with 10 bases lining up with TRBD2. CDR3 length: 17 amino acids. V lost 5 bases, J lost 0 bases, and 8 bases stayed unmatched. Germline-derived CDR1 and CDR2 are SGHAT and FQNNGV.